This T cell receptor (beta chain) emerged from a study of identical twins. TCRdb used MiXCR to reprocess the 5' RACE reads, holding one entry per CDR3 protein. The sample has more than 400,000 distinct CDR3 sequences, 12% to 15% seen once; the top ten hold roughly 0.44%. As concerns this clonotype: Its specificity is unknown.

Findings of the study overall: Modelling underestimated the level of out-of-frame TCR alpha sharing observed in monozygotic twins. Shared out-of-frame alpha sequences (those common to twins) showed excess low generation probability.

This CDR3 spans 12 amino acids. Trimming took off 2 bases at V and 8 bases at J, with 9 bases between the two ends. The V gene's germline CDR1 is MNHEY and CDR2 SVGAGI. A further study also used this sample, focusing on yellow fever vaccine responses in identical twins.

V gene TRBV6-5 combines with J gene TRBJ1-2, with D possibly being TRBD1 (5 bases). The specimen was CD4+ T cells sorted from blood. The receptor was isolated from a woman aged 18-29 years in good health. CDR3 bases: TGTGCCAGCAGTTACGGGGGTAGGGGCTACACCTTC. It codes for CASSYGGRGYTF.